This TCR beta chain is from a study of identical twins. Losses at the gene ends were 5 bases for V and 6 bases for J; bases not matched to a gene: 20. From germline, CDR1 is LGHDT and CDR2 YNNKEL (reference sequence). The CDR3 sequence is 19 residues long. This clonotype was counted between two and nine times. TCRdb re-analysed the 5' RACE reads in MiXCR, keeping a single row per CDR3 protein. The sample consists of some 190,000 distinct CDR3 sequences, 15% of them appearing once. The same specimen was also included in a second study, on T cells expressing NK-cell markers. From that paper: More than five donors had dominant NKG2C+ clonotypes that comprised about 1.0-7.0% of their CD8+ T cells. Dominance of the CD3+CD56-NKG2C+ fraction by these clonotypes also held in a few donors.

This TCR derives from a woman younger than 30 in good health. The sequenced material came from CD8+ T cells sorted from blood. The chain combines TRBV3-1 with TRBJ2-1; 9 nucleotides align to TRBD2. This chain's CDR3 is CASSSRGVAGVFPGNEQFF. The CDR3 DNA reads as TGTGCCAGCAGCTCCCGTGGGGTAGCGGGAGTTTTTCCCGGCAATGAGCAGTTCTTC.